One T cell receptor beta chain is described in this entry. The antigen remains unidentified. Other DNA sequences from this sample encode an identical CDR3 as well. Sequenced by immunoSEQ multiplex PCR; TCRdb stores in-frame clones only, minus some. This table has 550,000 to 850,000 clones, 72% appearing once. The data stem from a study of shared clonotypes between healthy human individuals. The study, taken as a whole, reports: Even with large depth, rarefaction showed that sorted-subset sequencing was incomplete.

Germline CDR1 MGHRA, CDR2 YSYEKL. The CDR3 sequence is 13 residues long. Trimming removed 0 bases at V and 6 bases at J, with 8 bases between. The TCR comes from a woman in her 30s in good health. Sequenced material: memory CD4+ T cells sorted from blood. The subset: CD45RA-negative fraction. This chain joins TRBV4-1 and TRBJ1-1, with D tentatively TRBD1 (5 bases). The CDR3 region has the DNA TGCGCCAGCAGCCAAGACGGGGGAGCTGAAGCTTTCTTT. Protein product: CASSQDGGAEAFF.